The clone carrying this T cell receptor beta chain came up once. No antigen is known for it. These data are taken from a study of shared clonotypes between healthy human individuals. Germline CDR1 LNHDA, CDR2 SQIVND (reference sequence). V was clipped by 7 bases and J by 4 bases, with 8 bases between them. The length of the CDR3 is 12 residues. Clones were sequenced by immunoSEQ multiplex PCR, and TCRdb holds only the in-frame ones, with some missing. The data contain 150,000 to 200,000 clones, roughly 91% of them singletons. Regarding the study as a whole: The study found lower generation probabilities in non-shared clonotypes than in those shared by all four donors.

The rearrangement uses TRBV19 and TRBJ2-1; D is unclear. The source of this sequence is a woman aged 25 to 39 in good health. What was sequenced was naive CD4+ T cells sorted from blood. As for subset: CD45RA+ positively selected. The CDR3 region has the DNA TGTGCCAGTACCATGGGTTACAATGAGCAGTTCTTC. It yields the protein CASTMGYNEQFF.